This T cell receptor beta chain was recovered during a study of blood T cell repertoires in COVID-19. Study information: Samples came from the United States, Italy and Spain, spanning acute and convalescent COVID-19. Nucleic acid was either cDNA or gDNA, and it came from T cells, B-cell-depleted T cells, or PBMCs.

In the authors' workflow: Cell counts per sample came from amplifying reference gene primers. TCRdb keeps only in-frame clones here, not all; method: immunoSEQ multiplex PCR. V, J and clone size are those of that table, while D and trimming were read from the DNA. This sample carries about 110,000 clones, roughly 79% of them seen once, and the ten largest clones take around 10%. Germline loops: CDR1 LNHNV, CDR2 YYDKDF (reference sequence). The CDR3 is made up of 16 amino acids. V shed 1 base and J 0 bases; nucleotides not matched to a gene: 5. Material: peripheral blood. This receptor was obtained from a woman between 65 and 79 years old with acute or convalescent COVID-19. V and J are TRBV15 and TRBJ2-5, with 7 nucleotides matching TRBD2. The CDR3 region is CATSRGGSGYQETQYF. The CDR3 DNA follows: TGTGCCACCAGCAGAGGGGGTAGCGGGTACCAAGAGACCCAGTACTTC. Supplemented by reference TRBV15 and TRBJ2-5, the full variable domain reads DAMVIQNPRYQVTQFGKPVTLSCSQTLNHNVMYWYQQKSSQAPKLLFHYYDKDFNNEADTPDNFQSRRPNTSFCFLDIRSPGLGDTAMYLCATSRGGSGYQETQYFGPGTRLLVL.